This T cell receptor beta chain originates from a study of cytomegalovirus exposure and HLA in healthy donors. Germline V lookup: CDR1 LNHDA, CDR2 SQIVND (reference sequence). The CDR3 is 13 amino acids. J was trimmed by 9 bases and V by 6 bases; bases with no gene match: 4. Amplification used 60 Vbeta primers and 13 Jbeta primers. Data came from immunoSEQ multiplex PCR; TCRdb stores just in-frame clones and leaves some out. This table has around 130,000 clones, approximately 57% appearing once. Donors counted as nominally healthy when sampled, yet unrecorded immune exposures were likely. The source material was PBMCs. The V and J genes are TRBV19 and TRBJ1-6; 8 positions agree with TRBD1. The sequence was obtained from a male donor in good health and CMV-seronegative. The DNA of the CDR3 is TGTGCCAGTAGCGGACAGGGCCCTTCACCCCTCCACTTT. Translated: CASSGQGPSPLHF.